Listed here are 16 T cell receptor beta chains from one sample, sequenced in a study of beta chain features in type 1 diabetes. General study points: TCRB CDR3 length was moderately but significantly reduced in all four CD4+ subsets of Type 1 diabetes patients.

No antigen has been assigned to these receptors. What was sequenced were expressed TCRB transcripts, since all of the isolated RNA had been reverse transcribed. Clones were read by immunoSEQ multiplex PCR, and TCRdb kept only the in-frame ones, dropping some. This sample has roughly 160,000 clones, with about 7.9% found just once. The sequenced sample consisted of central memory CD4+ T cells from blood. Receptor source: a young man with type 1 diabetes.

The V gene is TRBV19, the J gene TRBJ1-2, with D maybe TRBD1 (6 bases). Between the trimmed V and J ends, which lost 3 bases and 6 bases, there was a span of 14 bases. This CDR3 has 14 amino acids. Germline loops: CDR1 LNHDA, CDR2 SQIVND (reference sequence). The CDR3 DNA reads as TGTGCCAGTAGTATCCTGGCAGGGGATCATGGCTACACCTTC. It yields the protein CASSILAGDHGYTF.

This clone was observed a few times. The DNA for the CDR3 is TGTGCCTGGAGTGTAGCGATAGTCGGAGATACGCAGTATTTT. Its protein is CAWSVAIVGDTQYF. V usage is TRBV30 and J usage is TRBJ2-3; no clear D. V was cut by 0 bases and J by 5 bases, with 12 bases left in between. There are 14 residues in the CDR3. Germline values: CDR1 GTSNPN, CDR2 SVGIG (reference sequence).

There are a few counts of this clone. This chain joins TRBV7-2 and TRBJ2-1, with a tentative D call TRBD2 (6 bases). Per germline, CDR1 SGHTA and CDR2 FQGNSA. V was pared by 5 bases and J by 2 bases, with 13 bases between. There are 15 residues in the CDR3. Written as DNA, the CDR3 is TGTGCCAGCAGCCTCGGCGGCGGGGCCTACAATGAGCAGTTCTTC. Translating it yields CASSLGGGAYNEQFF.

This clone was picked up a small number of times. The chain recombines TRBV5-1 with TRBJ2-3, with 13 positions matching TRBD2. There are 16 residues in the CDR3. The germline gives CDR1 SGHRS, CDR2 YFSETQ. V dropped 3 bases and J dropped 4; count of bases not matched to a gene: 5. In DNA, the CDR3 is TGCGCCAGCAGCTATACTAGCGGGGGGGCAGCAGATACGCAGTATTTT. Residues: CASSYTSGGAADTQYF.

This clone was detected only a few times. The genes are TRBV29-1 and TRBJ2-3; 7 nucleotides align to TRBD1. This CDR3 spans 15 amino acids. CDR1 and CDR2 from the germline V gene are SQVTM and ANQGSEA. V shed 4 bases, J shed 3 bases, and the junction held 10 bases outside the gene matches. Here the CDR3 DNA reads TGCAGCGTTGTCCGACAGGGCGAACAGACAGATACGCAGTATTTT. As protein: CSVVRQGEQTDTQYF.

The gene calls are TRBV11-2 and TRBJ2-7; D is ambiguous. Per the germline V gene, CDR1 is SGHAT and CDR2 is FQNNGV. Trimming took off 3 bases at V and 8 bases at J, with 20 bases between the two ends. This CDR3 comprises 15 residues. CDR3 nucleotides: TGTGCCAGCAGCTTTGGAACTAACCTCTACGTCCAGCAGTACTTC. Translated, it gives CASSFGTNLYVQQYF. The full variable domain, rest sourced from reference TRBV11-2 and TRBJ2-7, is EAGVAQSPRYKIIEKRQSVAFWCNPISGHATLYWYQQILGQGPKLLIQFQNNGVVDDSQLPKDRFSAERLKGVDSTLKIQPAKLEDSAVYLCASSFGTNLYVQQYFGPGTRLTVT.

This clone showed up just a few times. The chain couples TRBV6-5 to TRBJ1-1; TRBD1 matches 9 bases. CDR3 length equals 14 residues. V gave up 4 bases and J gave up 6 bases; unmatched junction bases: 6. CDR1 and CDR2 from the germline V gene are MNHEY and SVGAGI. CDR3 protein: CASSLLDRGAEAFF. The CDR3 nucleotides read TGTGCCAGCAGTTTGTTGGACAGGGGCGCTGAAGCTTTCTTT.

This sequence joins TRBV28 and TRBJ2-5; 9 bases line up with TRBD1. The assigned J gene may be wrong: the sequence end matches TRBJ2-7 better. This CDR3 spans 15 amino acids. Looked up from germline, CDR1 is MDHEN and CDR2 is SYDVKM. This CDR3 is CASSSWTGVSYEQYF. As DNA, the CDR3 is TGTGCCAGCAGTTCCTGGACAGGGGTGAGCTACGAGCAGTACTTC.

CDR3 amino acids: CASRFRDRDGEQYF. The CDR3, as DNA: TGTGCCAGCAGGTTCCGGGACAGGGATGGCGAGCAGTACTTC. This chain joins TRBV11-2 and TRBJ2-7; TRBD1 agrees at 9 bases. Per germline, CDR1 SGHAT and CDR2 FQNNGV. V shed 6 bases, J shed 6 bases, and the junction held 9 bases outside the gene matches. The CDR3 consists of 14 residues.

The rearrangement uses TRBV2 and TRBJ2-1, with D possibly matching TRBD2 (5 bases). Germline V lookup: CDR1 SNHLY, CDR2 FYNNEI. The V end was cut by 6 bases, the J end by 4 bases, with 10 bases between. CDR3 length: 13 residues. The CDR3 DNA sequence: TGTGCCAGCAGCGCGGGCGGTTACAATGAGCAGTTCTTC. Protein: CASSAGGYNEQFF.

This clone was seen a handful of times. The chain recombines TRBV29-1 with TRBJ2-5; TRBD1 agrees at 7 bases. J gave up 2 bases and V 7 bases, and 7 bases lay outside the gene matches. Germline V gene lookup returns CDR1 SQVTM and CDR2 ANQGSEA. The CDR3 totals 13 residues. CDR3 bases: TGCAGCGCCTCGACAGGGTGGCAAGAGACCCAGTACTTC. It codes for CSASTGWQETQYF.

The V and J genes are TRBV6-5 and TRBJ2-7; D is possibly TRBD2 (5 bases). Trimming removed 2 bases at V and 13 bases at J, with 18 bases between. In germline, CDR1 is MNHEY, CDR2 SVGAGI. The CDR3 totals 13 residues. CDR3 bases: TGTGCCAGCAGTTACCCTCAGGTCGGGAAGGTCTACTTC. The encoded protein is CASSYPQVGKVYF.

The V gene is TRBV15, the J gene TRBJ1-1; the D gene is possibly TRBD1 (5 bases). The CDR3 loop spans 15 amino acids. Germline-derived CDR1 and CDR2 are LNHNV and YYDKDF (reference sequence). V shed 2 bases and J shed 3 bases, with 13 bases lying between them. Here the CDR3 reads CATSRLGGEDTEAFF. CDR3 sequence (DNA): TGTGCCACCAGCAGACTGGGGGGAGAAGACACTGAAGCTTTCTTT.

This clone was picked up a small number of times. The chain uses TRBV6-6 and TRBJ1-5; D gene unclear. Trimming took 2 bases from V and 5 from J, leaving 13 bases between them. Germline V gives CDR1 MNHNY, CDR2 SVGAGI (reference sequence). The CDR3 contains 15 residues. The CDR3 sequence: CASSYRDGGDQPQHF. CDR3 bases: TGTGCCAGCAGTTACCGCGATGGCGGGGATCAGCCCCAGCATTTT.

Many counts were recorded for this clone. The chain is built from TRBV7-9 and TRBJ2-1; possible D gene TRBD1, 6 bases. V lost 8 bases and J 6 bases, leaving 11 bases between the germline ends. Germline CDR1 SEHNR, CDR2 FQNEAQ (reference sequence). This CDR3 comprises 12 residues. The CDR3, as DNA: TGTGCCAGCGGAAAGGACAGCAATGAGCAGTTCTTC. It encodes CASGKDSNEQFF.

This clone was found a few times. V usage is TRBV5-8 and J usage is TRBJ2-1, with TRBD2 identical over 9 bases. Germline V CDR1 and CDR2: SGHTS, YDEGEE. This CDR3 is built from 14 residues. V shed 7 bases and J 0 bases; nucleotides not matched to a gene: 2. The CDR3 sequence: CASLSGSSYNEQFF. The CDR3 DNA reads TGTGCCAGCCTTAGCGGGAGCTCCTACAATGAGCAGTTCTTC.